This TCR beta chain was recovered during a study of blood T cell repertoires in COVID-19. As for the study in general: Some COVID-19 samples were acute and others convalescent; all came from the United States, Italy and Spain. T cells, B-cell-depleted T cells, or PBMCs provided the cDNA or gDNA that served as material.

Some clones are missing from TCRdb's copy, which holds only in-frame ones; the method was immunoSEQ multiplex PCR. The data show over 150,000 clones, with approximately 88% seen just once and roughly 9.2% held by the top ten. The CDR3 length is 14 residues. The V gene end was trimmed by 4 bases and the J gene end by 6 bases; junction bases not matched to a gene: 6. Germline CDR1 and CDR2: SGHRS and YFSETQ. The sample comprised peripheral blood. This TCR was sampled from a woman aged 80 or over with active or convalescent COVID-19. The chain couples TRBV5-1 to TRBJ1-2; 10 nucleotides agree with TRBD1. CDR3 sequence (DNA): TGCGCCAGCAGCCGACAGGGGGCCACAGATGGCTACACCTTC. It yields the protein CASSRQGATDGYTF.